These 3 T cell receptor beta chains came from one sample sequenced in a study of blood T cell repertoires in COVID-19. Method: immunoSEQ multiplex PCR; TCRdb's copy keeps in-frame clones and lacks some. This sample has 200,000 to 250,000 clones, with approximately 86% found just once. Sample: PBMCs or T cells enriched from blood (not recorded which). The receptors stem from a woman between 50 and 59 years old who had recovered from COVID-19.

The rearrangement links TRBV5-1 to TRBJ2-7; 8 bases are a match to TRBD1. Germline CDR1 is SGHRS and CDR2 is YFSETQ. This CDR3 contains 16 residues. V lost 3 bases to trimming and J lost 0 bases; unmatched junction nucleotides: 8. This CDR3 reads CASSYRGQANSYEQYF. CDR3 bases: TGCGCCAGCAGCTATAGGGGACAGGCGAACTCCTACGAGCAGTACTTC.

The chain employs TRBV7-8 and TRBJ1-3; D ambiguous. The CDR3 runs 16 residues. Germline CDR1 reads SGHVS; CDR2 reads FQNEAQ. V was cut by 0 bases and J by 0 bases, with 9 bases left in between. The CDR3 DNA sequence: TGTGCCAGCAGCTTAGCCGCGGGATTCTCTGGAAACACCATATATTTT. It codes for CASSLAAGFSGNTIYF.

The chain recombines TRBV6-2 or TRBV6-3 with TRBJ1-5; 9 nucleotides align to TRBD1. This CDR3 has 20 residues. In germline, CDR1 is MNHEY, CDR2 SVGEGT. J was trimmed by 5 bases and V by 6 bases; bases with no gene match: 23. CDR3 amino acids: CASSQKQGATNRIADQPQHF. The CDR3 DNA reads TGTGCCAGCAGCCAAAAACAGGGGGCAACGAATAGAATAGCCGATCAGCCCCAGCATTTT.